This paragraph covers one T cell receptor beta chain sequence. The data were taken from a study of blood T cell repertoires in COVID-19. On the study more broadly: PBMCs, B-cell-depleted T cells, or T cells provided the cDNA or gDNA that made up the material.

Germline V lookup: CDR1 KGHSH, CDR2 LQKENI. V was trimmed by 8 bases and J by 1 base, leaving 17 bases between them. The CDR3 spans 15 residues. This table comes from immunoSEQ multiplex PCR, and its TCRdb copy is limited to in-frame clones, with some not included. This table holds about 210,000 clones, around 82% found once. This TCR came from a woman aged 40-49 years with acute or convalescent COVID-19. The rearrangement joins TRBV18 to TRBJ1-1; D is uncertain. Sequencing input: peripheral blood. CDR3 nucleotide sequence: TGTGCCAGCCACAACACGGGTTTCGGGAACACTGAAGCTTTCTTT. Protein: CASHNTGFGNTEAFF.